Shown below are 5 T cell receptor beta chains from a single sample sequenced in a study of post-analysis software for immune sequencing data. General study points: The study found TRBV5-6, TRBV5-1 and TRBV20-1 among four to six TRBV segments more frequent in patients than controls.

These receptors lack a known antigen. Built from TCR beta cDNA, the libraries had unique molecular identifiers in them. Via MiXCR, TCRdb re-called the PCR reads, giving one row per CDR3 protein. Altogether about 540,000 distinct CDR3 sequences are present, around 36% being singletons, with the ten largest covering around 6%. The specimen was blood. These receptors came from a girl aged 2-17 years with multiple sclerosis.

The chain has TRBV12-3 or TRBV12-4 and TRBJ2-3, with TRBD1 matching over 11 bases. The CDR3 has 16 amino acids. The V and J ends lost 3 bases and 3 bases, in that order; junction bases with no gene match: 5. In DNA form, the CDR3 reads TGTGCCAGCAGTTTGGGACAGGGGGGAAGGACAGATACGCAGTATTTT. Protein product: CASSLGQGGRTDTQYF.

The J gene is TRBJ2-1, the V gene TRBV29-1, with no clear D. The CDR3 spans 12 residues. Trimming removed 4 bases at V and 5 bases at J, with 9 bases between. Germline loops: CDR1 SQVTM, CDR2 ANQGSEA. The chain's CDR3 is CSVVPRDNEQFF. CDR3 in DNA: TGCAGCGTTGTGCCCAGAGACAATGAGCAGTTCTTC.

This clonotype was counted a few times. The J gene is TRBJ2-7, the V gene TRBV18; 14 positions agree with TRBD2. The CDR3 contains 16 residues. Germline loops: CDR1 KGHSH, CDR2 LQKENI. Unmatched junction bases numbered 3, after V lost 1 base and J lost 4 bases. CDR3 loop: CASSPRGTSGGYEQYF. The CDR3 nucleotides read TGTGCCAGCTCACCACGCGGGACTAGCGGGGGATACGAGCAGTACTTC.

V and J are TRBV20-1 and TRBJ2-7, with 12 bases fitting TRBD2. Losses at the gene ends were 3 bases for V and 2 bases for J; bases not matched to a gene: 8. This CDR3 has 16 residues. From germline, CDR1 is DFQATT and CDR2 SNEGSKA (reference sequence). Here the CDR3 reads CSASGPSGGGPYEQYF. CDR3 coding DNA: TGCAGTGCTAGTGGACCTAGCGGGGGGGGCCCCTACGAGCAGTACTTC.

The chain carries TRBV5-5 and TRBJ2-1; D may be TRBD2 (5 bases). Deletions cut 4 bases from V and 13 bases from J, with 27 bases between. The CDR3 length is 16 residues. From germline, CDR1 is SGHKS and CDR2 YYEKEE (reference sequence). This chain's CDR3 is CASSRWMSEGSETQFF. The CDR3 DNA reads as TGTGCCAGCAGCCGGTGGATGTCAGAGGGATCGGAGACCCAGTTCTTC.